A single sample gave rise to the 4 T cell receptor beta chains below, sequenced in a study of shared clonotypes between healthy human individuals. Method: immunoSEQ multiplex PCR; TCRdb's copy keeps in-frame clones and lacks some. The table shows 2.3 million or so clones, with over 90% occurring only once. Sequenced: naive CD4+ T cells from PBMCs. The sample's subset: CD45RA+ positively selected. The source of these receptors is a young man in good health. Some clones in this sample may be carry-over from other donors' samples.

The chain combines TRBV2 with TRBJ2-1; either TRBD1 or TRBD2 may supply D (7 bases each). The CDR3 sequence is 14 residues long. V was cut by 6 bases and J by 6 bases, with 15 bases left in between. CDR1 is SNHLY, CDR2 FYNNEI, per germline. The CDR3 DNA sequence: TGTGCCAGCAGGAGACAGGGAGGGGTCAATGAGCAGTTCTTC. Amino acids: CASRRQGGVNEQFF.

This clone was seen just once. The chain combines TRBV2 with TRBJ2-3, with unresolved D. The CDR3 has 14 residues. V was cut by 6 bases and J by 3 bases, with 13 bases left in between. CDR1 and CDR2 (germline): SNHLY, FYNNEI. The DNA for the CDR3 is TGTGCCAGCAGCTCCAGGCCAACTACAGATACGCAGTATTTT. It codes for CASSSRPTTDTQYF.

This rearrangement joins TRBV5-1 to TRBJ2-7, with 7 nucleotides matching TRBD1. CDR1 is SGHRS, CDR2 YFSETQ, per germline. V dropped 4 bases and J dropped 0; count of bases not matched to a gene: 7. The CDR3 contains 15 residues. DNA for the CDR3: TGCGCCAGCAGCACAGGGACAGCTAACTCCTACGAGCAGTACTTC. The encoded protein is CASSTGTANSYEQYF. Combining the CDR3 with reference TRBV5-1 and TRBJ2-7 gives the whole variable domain KAGVTQTPRYLIKTRGQQVTLSCSPISGHRSVSWYQQTPGQGLQFLFEYFSETQRNKGNFPGRFSGRQFSNSRSEMNVSTLELGDSALYLCASSTGTANSYEQYFGPGTRLTVT.

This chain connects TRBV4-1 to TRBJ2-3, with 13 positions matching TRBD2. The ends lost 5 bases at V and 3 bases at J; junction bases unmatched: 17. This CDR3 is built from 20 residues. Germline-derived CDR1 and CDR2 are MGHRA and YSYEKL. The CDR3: CASSYRLAGGRLFGTDTQYF. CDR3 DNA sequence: TGCGCCAGCAGCTACCGACTAGCGGGAGGAAGATTGTTTGGGACAGATACGCAGTATTTT.